Shown below are 13 T cell receptor beta chains from a single sample sequenced in a study of cytomegalovirus exposure and HLA in healthy donors. Libraries were prepared by immunoSEQ multiplex PCR; TCRdb keeps only in-frame clonotypes and omits some of them. The profile shows under 250,000 clones, approximately 87% of them singletons. Sequenced sample: PBMCs. Receptors were obtained from a woman in her late teens or twenties in good health and CMV-seronegative.

This clone was seen once. The chain has TRBV4-2 and TRBJ1-2; D not resolved. The CDR3 runs 17 residues. With 1 base removed from V and 4 bases from J, the gap between germline ends came to 19 bases. Germline V CDR1 and CDR2: LGHNA, YNFKEQ. The CDR3 DNA reads as TGTGCCAGCAGCCAAGTGGGTAGGGAACCGGGGATCTATGGCTACACCTTC. It specifies CASSQVGREPGIYGYTF.

The CDR3 spells CASSELAGRETQYF. The DNA for the CDR3 is TGTGCCAGCAGTGAACTAGCGGGACGAGAGACCCAGTACTTC. The V call is TRBV2, the J call TRBJ2-5, with 9 bases matching TRBD2. The length of the CDR3 is 14 residues. Germline CDR1 and CDR2: SNHLY and FYNNEI. J gave up 4 bases and V 2 bases, and 2 bases lay outside the gene matches.

The rearrangement joins TRBV6-4 to TRBJ2-3; tentative D call: TRBD1 (6 bases). Germline CDR1 is MRHNA and CDR2 is SNTAGT. Trimming stripped 6 bases from V and 6 bases from J, with 19 bases between. The CDR3 has 15 residues. CDR3 coding DNA: TGTGCCAGCAGCACAGGGACCCGGGACATCGATACGCAGTATTTT. Protein: CASSTGTRDIDTQYF.

Here the CDR3 reads CASSSRRSSYEQYF. The DNA of the CDR3 is TGTGCCAGTAGTAGCCGAAGATCCTCCTACGAGCAGTACTTC. V and J are TRBV19 and TRBJ2-7; D not resolved. The V gene's germline CDR1 is LNHDA and CDR2 SQIVND (reference sequence). The CDR3 loop spans 14 amino acids. Trimming stripped 4 bases from V and 0 bases from J, with 10 bases between.

Here the CDR3 reads CAWSVWTGYSPLHF. CDR3 coding DNA: TGTGCCTGGAGTGTCTGGACAGGGTATTCACCCCTCCACTTT. The rearrangement uses TRBV30 and TRBJ1-6, with 8 bases matching TRBD1. The germline gives CDR1 GTSNPN, CDR2 SVGIG (reference sequence). The CDR3 is made up of 14 amino acids. V gave up 0 bases and J gave up 8 bases; unmatched junction bases: 3.

CDR3: CASSLGVAGGDEQFF. The DNA of the CDR3 is TGTGCCAGTAGTTTAGGGGTAGCGGGGGGCGATGAGCAGTTCTTC. The chain carries TRBV19 and TRBJ2-1; 10 nucleotides align to TRBD2. V lost 5 bases, J lost 8 bases, and 9 bases stayed unmatched. Germline V gene data show CDR1 as LNHDA and CDR2 as SQIVND (reference sequence). The CDR3 spans 15 residues.

J is TRBJ2-7 and V is TRBV7-9; TRBD1 is a possible D gene (5 bases). CDR3 length: 14 amino acids. CDR1 SEHNR and CDR2 FQNEAQ come from the germline V gene (reference sequence). V lost 3 bases and J lost 1, with 10 bases in between. The CDR3 reads CASSFRQTSYEQYF. Written as DNA, the CDR3 is TGTGCCAGCAGCTTTAGACAGACATCCTACGAGCAGTACTTC.

In regard to this clone: The junction and the germline gene differ at one end; a read error may be behind it. The chain employs TRBV7-7 and TRBJ2-5; 9 bases line up with TRBD1. CDR3 size: 16 residues. Germline V gene sequence: CDR1 SSHAT, CDR2 FNYEAQ (reference sequence). CDR3 nucleotides: TGTGCTAGCAGCCAGTACCGGGACAGGGTGGGAGAGACCCAGTACTTC. It translates to CASSQYRDRVGETQYF.

This chain connects TRBV6-1 to TRBJ2-1; no firm D call. V was clipped by 1 base and J by 8 bases, with 3 bases between them. The length of the CDR3 is 11 residues. Per the germline V gene, CDR1 is MNHNS and CDR2 is SASEGT. CDR3 DNA: TGTGCCAGCAGTGAAGTCTATGAGCAGTTCTTC. This sequence encodes CASSEVYEQFF.

The chain employs TRBV21-1 and TRBJ1-5; the table gives TRBD1 as D, unverified against the DNA. TRBV21-1 is designated a pseudogene. CDR3 size: 16 residues. CDR3 bases: TGTGCCAGCAGCAACACACTGACAGGGATGATTCAGCCCCAGCATTTT. Translating gives CASSNTLTGMIQPQHF.

The gene calls are TRBV2 and TRBJ1-5; 8 bases map to TRBD1. Trimming took 6 bases from V and 3 from J; bases not matched to a gene: 10. This CDR3 is built from 16 residues. In germline, CDR1 is SNHLY, CDR2 FYNNEI. CDR3 sequence: CASSRLRTGNNQPQHF. The CDR3 DNA follows: TGTGCCAGCAGCCGACTTAGGACAGGGAACAATCAGCCCCAGCATTTT.

V and J are TRBV28 and TRBJ1-2; 7 nucleotides align to TRBD1. The CDR3 length is 14 residues. Trimming cost V 5 bases and J 5 bases; bases outside gene matches: 8. Germline CDR1 is MDHEN and CDR2 is SYDVKM. The CDR3 bases are TGTGCCAGCAGTGTCCCGGGACAGAATTATGGCTACACCTTC. This sequence encodes CASSVPGQNYGYTF.

The chain combines TRBV7-8 with TRBJ2-2; D may be TRBD2 (5 bases). V lost 3 bases and J lost 5, with 7 bases in between. The germline CDR1 and CDR2 sequences are SGHVS and FQNEAQ. There are 13 residues in the CDR3. The CDR3 loop reads CASSLSGTGELFF. The CDR3 nucleotides are TGTGCCAGCAGCTTGTCGGGGACCGGGGAGCTGTTTTTT.